The sequence of this T cell receptor beta chain was determined in a study of T cell changes during pregnancy in multiple sclerosis. The J segment lost 1 base and the V segment lost 3 bases, leaving 2 bases of the junction unmatched. The CDR3 totals 14 residues. Germline CDR1 is KGHSH and CDR2 is LQKENI. Method: immunoSEQ multiplex PCR; TCRdb's copy keeps in-frame clones and lacks some. The sample records about 67,000 clones, 92% being singletons. The chain recombines TRBV18 with TRBJ1-1; TRBD1 aligns across 7 bases. Material: peripheral blood, obtained in the first trimester of pregnancy. The TCR originated in a female donor in good health, enrolled as a control in a pregnancy study. CDR3 bases: TGTGCCAGCTCACCGGGACAGCAGAACACTGAAGCTTTCTTT. Translation gives CASSPGQQNTEAFF.